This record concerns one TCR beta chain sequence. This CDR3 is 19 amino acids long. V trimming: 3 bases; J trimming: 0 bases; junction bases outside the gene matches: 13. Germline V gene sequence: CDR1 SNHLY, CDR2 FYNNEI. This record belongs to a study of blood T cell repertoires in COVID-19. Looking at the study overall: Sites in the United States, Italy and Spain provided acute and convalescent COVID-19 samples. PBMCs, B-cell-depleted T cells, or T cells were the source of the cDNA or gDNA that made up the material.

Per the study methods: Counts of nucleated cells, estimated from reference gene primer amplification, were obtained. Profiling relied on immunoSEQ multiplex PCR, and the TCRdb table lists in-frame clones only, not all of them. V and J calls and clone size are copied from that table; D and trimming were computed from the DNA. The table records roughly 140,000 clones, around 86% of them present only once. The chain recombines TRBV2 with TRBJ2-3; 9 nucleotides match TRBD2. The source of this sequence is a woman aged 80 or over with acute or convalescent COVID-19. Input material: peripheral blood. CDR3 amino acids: CASSDPDAWLAGSTDTQYF. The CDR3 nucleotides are TGTGCCAGCAGTGACCCCGACGCGTGGCTAGCGGGGAGCACAGATACGCAGTATTTT.